The present T cell receptor (beta chain) was sequenced within a study of cytomegalovirus exposure and HLA in healthy donors. General study findings and limits: As a later analysis revealed, the rate of TCR association differed by HLA locus, with DRB1 most and HLA-C fewest. A later analysis found common viral pathogens apparently linked to several of the most significant clusters. There were some V segments, including TRBV6-2 and TRBV6-3, excluded as indistinguishable.

CDR1 is KGHSH, CDR2 LQKENI, per germline. CDR3 length: 15 amino acids. The V end was cut by 2 bases, the J end by 6 bases, with 17 bases between. Turning to this clone: Its target is not known.

PCR amplification relied on 60 Vbeta primers (plus 13 Jbeta primers). TCRdb's table, derived via immunoSEQ multiplex PCR, lists solely in-frame clones and lacks some. The data contain 90,000 to 120,000 clones, 74% of them seen just once; the ten biggest clones take up 2% to 3%. Sequenced sample: PBMCs. This receptor was taken from a man aged 45-60 years in good health and CMV-seropositive. This rearrangement joins TRBV18 to TRBJ2-7; D possibly corresponds to TRBD1 (5 bases). CDR3 DNA: TGTGCCAGCTCACCAGAGTCGCAGGGCAGTGGCGAGCAGTACTTC. Amino acids: CASSPESQGSGEQYF. The whole variable domain, filled in from reference TRBV18 and TRBJ2-7, reads NAGVMQNPRHLVRRRGQEARLRCSPMKGHSHVYWYRQLPEEGLKFMVYLQKENIIDESGMPKERFSAEFPKEGPSILRIQQVVRGDSAAYFCASSPESQGSGEQYFGPGTRLTVT.